Listed below are T cell receptor beta chains from one sample, sequenced in a study of T cell repertoires in cytomegalovirus infection. A single record per CDR3 protein comes from TCRdb applying MiXCR to the reads. The repertoire holds 750,000 to 950,000 distinct CDR3 sequences, with roughly 28% as singletons. Their specific antigens are unknown. The source material was cultured CD8+ T cells from PBMCs, sampled from culture after CMV antigen stimulation. All receptors derive from a human donor in good health (CMV status not recorded). Some clones in this sample may be carry-over from other donors' samples. CDR3s include the opening cysteine and the closing phenylalanine or tryptophan. Each record gives: V gene, J gene, CDR3 protein.

TRBV7-2	TRBJ2-4	CASSLGGRPAGAKNIQYF
TRBV7-6	TRBJ2-1	CASSSSRGEQFF
TRBV27	TRBJ1-6	CASSLTGGAMDSPLHF
TRBV5-3	TRBJ2-1	CASSIPGTSYYNEQFF
TRBV20-1	TRBJ2-2	CSARTGENTGELFF
TRBV7-9	TRBJ1-2	CASSLTDSGSNYGYTF
TRBV7-9	TRBJ1-4	CASSFDRGLEKLFF
TRBV6-5	TRBJ2-1	CASSSRGGTSYNEQFF
TRBV7-9	TRBJ2-7	CASSSSKGLNPYEQYF
TRBV10-3	TRBJ1-2	CAISEDARQETRF
TRBV7-4	TRBJ2-2	CASSRDFSGELFF
TRBV5-3	TRBJ2-1	CASSWRTGSMNEQFF
TRBV27	TRBJ1-5	CASSITGGLGNQPQHF
TRBV12-3/TRBV12-4	TRBJ2-1	CASRGPINEQFF
TRBV27	TRBJ2-3	CASSGRDSATTDTDTQYF
TRBV7-3	TRBJ2-1	CASSLLGGPWEQFF
TRBV7-6	TRBJ2-1	CASSLGSGGVNEQFF
TRBV7-9	TRBJ1-4	CASSPTLRTNEKLFF
TRBV7-8	TRBJ2-1	CASSPDSFNEQFF
TRBV15	TRBJ1-4	CATTRRQDRNEKLFF
TRBV27	TRBJ1-2	CASSSNSWGYGYTF
TRBV19	TRBJ1-1	CASTRGAVTEAFF
TRBV6-1	TRBJ2-5	CASSFRDPQETQYF
TRBV27	TRBJ1-6	CASGRFTYNSPLHF
TRBV6-4	TRBJ2-3	CASSDLSTSGYPQTQYF
TRBV7-9	TRBJ1-2	CASSHPIDRGDGYTF
TRBV7-2	TRBJ1-3	CASSSIGGPGNTIYF
TRBV7-8	TRBJ1-2	CASSSRRRAPTGYGYTF
TRBV20-1	TRBJ2-2	CSARDGLNTGELFF
TRBV28	TRBJ2-5	CASSFPRWAETQYF
TRBV7-9	TRBJ2-1	CASSLAAGTSGRNEQFF
TRBV7-6	TRBJ1-5	CASSTGQGGNQPQHF
TRBV5-6	TRBJ2-1	CASSKDSTLGNEQFF
TRBV20-1	TRBJ2-3	CSAGDLAGVGDTQYF
TRBV7-2	TRBJ2-3	CASSLLIEGTGPTDTQYF
TRBV25-1	TRBJ2-3	CASSSKDRADTDTQYF
TRBV27	TRBJ1-2	CASSRPGQGGGYTF
TRBV7-6	TRBJ2-3	CASSLANRLKDTQYF
TRBV19	TRBJ1-1	CASSDRRTAVGGTEAFF
TRBV2	TRBJ2-1	CASSEGRLAGSSGNEQFF
TRBV7-8	TRBJ2-6	CASSLESGASGANVLTF
TRBV7-8	TRBJ1-6	CASSSAQGSPLHF
TRBV7-2	TRBJ2-3	CASSPDGLAVDTQYF
TRBV6-1	TRBJ2-1	CASSEPGGGDEQFF
TRBV6-5	TRBJ1-2	CASSYWDSQGGYTF
TRBV7-8	TRBJ1-1	CASSSPAGRTEAFF
TRBV19	TRBJ1-4	CASSIDHIPRATNEKLFF
TRBV5-1	TRBJ1-2	CATRGGGTYGYTF
TRBV5-4	TRBJ2-1	CASSFVQGRGNEQFF
TRBV7-6	TRBJ2-6	CASSLQDQISGANVLTF
TRBV4-1	TRBJ1-3	CASSQVYLSGNTIYF
TRBV2	TRBJ1-2	CASSEWGQASYGYTF
TRBV6-6	TRBJ2-5	CASSFDRGQETQYF
TRBV5-8	TRBJ2-3	CASSLAWRTTDTQYF
TRBV7-3	TRBJ2-3	CASSPPGTSVESTDTQYF
TRBV6-8	TRBJ2-5	CASSLTNGGSETQYF
TRBV7-2	TRBJ2-7	CASSPWAGLENEQYF
TRBV5-5	TRBJ2-1	CASTGQDNEQFF
TRBV9	TRBJ2-3	CASSVPSGLAGPTDTQYF